This passage covers 15 T cell receptor beta chains from one sample sequenced in a study of radiation and T cells in renal cell carcinoma. Some clones are missing from TCRdb's copy, which holds only in-frame ones; the method was immunoSEQ multiplex PCR. The data contain 120,000 to 150,000 clones, approximately 90% of them singletons. Time point reported: baseline pretreatment blood. Treatment described: 15 Gy SBRT to primary tumor, nephrectomy 4 weeks later. Source: blood, taken from a patient whose treatment included radiotherapy and nephrectomy. All receptors derive from a woman in her seventies with renal cell carcinoma.

V usage is TRBV5-1 and J usage is TRBJ1-3; possibly TRBD1 for D (6 bases). The germline CDR1 and CDR2 sequences are SGHRS and YFSETQ. V was pared by 4 bases and J by 0 bases, with 14 bases between. CDR3 length: 16 amino acids. The CDR3 sequence is CASSPGTTDSGNTIYF. In nucleotides, the CDR3 is TGCGCCAGCAGCCCGGGGACAACAGACTCTGGAAACACCATATATTTT.

The V call is TRBV9, the J call TRBJ1-2, with 8 bases aligning to TRBD1. Germline values: CDR1 SGDLS, CDR2 YYNGEE. The CDR3 spans 17 residues. Trimming took 4 bases from V and 2 from J; bases not matched to a gene: 13. In DNA, the CDR3 is TGTGCCAGCAGCACCGGAGGACAGGGCGGATTGAACTATGGCTACACCTTC. It specifies CASSTGGQGGLNYGYTF.

This rearrangement joins TRBV2 to TRBJ2-1; 16 bases are a match to TRBD2. Germline V CDR1 and CDR2: SNHLY, FYNNEI. CDR3 length: 16 residues. V dropped 7 bases and J dropped 6; count of bases not matched to a gene: 6. The CDR3 protein is CASTGTSGGAANEQFF. CDR3 in DNA: TGTGCCAGCACAGGGACTAGCGGGGGGGCCGCCAATGAGCAGTTCTTC.

The rearrangement joins TRBV7-2 to TRBJ2-7, with 10 bases that match TRBD2. The CDR3 covers 17 residues. Germline V gene lookup returns CDR1 SGHTA and CDR2 FQGNSA. The V segment lost 1 base and the J segment 0 bases; nucleotides outside the gene matches: 6. Here the CDR3 reads CASSLELPSGGSYEQYF. CDR3 nucleotide sequence: TGTGCCAGCAGCTTAGAGCTGCCTAGCGGGGGCTCCTACGAGCAGTACTTC.

The V and J genes are TRBV7-8 and TRBJ2-5, with D unclear. Trimming left V 3 bases short and J 4 bases short, with 9 bases between. This CDR3 is 13 amino acids long. Germline values: CDR1 SGHVS, CDR2 FQNEAQ. CDR3 residues: CASSLGMLETQYF. CDR3 DNA sequence: TGTGCCAGCAGCTTGGGGATGCTAGAGACCCAGTACTTC. The full variable domain, with the rest looked up from reference TRBV7-8 and TRBJ2-5, is GAGVSQSPRYKVAKRGQDVALRCDPISGHVSLFWYQQALGQGPEFLTYFQNEAQLDKSGLPSDRFFAERPEGSVSTLKIQRTQQEDSAVYLCASSLGMLETQYFGPGTRLLVL.

This clone was detected a few times. The chain uses TRBV2 and TRBJ1-1, with 7 bases that match TRBD1. Trimming took 3 bases from V and 11 from J; bases not matched to a gene: 6. Germline lookup yields CDR1 SNHLY and CDR2 FYNNEI. The CDR3 loop spans 12 amino acids. CDR3 sequence reads: CASSETGQWAFF. The DNA of the CDR3 is TGTGCCAGCAGTGAGACGGGACAGTGGGCTTTCTTT.

The V call is TRBV21-1, the J call TRBJ1-5. TRBV21-1 is described as a pseudogene. This CDR3 has 10 amino acids. The CDR3 protein is CASTRGPQHF. In DNA form, the CDR3 reads TGTGCCAGCACGCGGGGGCCCCAGCATTTT.

The V gene is TRBV11-3, the J gene TRBJ1-3; D is perhaps TRBD1 (5 bases). V was pared by 0 bases and J by 2 bases, with 14 bases between. Germline loops: CDR1 SGHNT, CDR2 YENEEA. CDR3 length equals 17 residues. The CDR3 loop is CASSLEGGLRAGNTIYF. In DNA, the CDR3 is TGTGCCAGCAGCTTAGAGGGCGGTCTCAGGGCTGGAAACACCATATATTTT.

This chain joins TRBV18 and TRBJ2-6, with TRBD2 as a possible D gene (5 bases). CDR1 is KGHSH, CDR2 LQKENI, per germline. The CDR3 contains 20 residues. The V end was cut by 4 bases, the J end by 0 bases, with 22 bases between. The CDR3 reads CASSRAGDMARFSGANVLTF. In DNA form, the CDR3 reads TGTGCCAGCTCACGGGCCGGGGATATGGCTAGATTCTCTGGGGCCAACGTCCTGACTTTC.

The chain recombines TRBV15 with TRBJ2-5, with D perhaps assigned TRBD1 or TRBD2 (5 bases each). The CDR3 length is 16 residues. Deletions cut 2 bases from V and 2 bases from J, with 15 bases between. Per germline, CDR1 LNHNV and CDR2 YYDKDF (reference sequence). The DNA for the CDR3 is TGTGCCACCAGCAGATCCACCGGGGACGAGCAAGAGACCCAGTACTTC. This gives the protein CATSRSTGDEQETQYF.

The chain is built from TRBV18 and TRBJ1-4; D may be TRBD1 (5 bases). The CDR3 has 14 residues. V gave up 5 bases and J gave up 4 bases, with 11 bases separating them. Germline-derived CDR1 and CDR2 are KGHSH and LQKENI. The CDR3, as DNA: TGTGCCAGCTCATCGGGGGGAAATAATGAAAAACTGTTTTTT. Translated, it gives CASSSGGNNEKLFF.

The chain recombines TRBV18 with TRBJ2-1, with 9 positions matching TRBD1. Losses at the gene ends were 6 bases for V and 7 bases for J; bases not matched to a gene: 13. The CDR3 has 16 residues. From germline, CDR1 is KGHSH and CDR2 LQKENI. The CDR3 is CASSPISGQGTNEQFF. CDR3 in DNA: TGTGCCAGCTCTCCGATCTCGGGACAGGGAACTAATGAGCAGTTCTTC. The full variable domain, with the rest looked up from reference TRBV18 and TRBJ2-1, is NAGVMQNPRHLVRRRGQEARLRCSPMKGHSHVYWYRQLPEEGLKFMVYLQKENIIDESGMPKERFSAEFPKEGPSILRIQQVVRGDSAAYFCASSPISGQGTNEQFFGPGTRLTVL.

This sequence joins TRBV10-3 and TRBJ2-1; D unresolved. The CDR3 extends over 13 amino acids. Trimming shortened V by 0 bases and J by 5 bases, and 5 bases separated the two germline ends. Germline CDR1 ENHRY, CDR2 SYGVKD. CDR3 in amino acids: CAISESVDNEQFF. The CDR3 coding sequence is TGTGCCATCAGTGAGTCGGTGGACAATGAGCAGTTCTTC.

This clone was counted only a few times. J is TRBJ2-5 and V is TRBV1; the listed D gene, TRBD1, was not tested against the DNA. TRBV1 is described as a pseudogene. The CDR3 contains 15 residues. CDR3: CTSSLEGDRPGNQYF. In DNA, the CDR3 is TGCACCAGCAGCCTGGAAGGGGACAGGCCCGGGAACCAGTACTTC.

V usage is TRBV5-5 and J usage is TRBJ2-2, with 8 bases aligning to TRBD1. This CDR3 has 14 residues. The germline CDR1 and CDR2 sequences are SGHKS and YYEKEE (reference sequence). V lost 4 bases and J lost 6; bases outside the gene matches: 5. This chain's CDR3 is CASSQTGVAGELFF. The DNA for the CDR3 is TGTGCCAGCAGCCAGACAGGGGTCGCCGGGGAGCTGTTTTTT.